These 20 T cell receptor beta chains share one sample of origin, sequenced in a study of T-cell reconstitution after alpha-beta-depleted transplantation in children. This sample's TCRbeta library carried unique molecular identifier barcodes. TCRdb analysed the PCR reads with MiXCR anew, one entry per CDR3 protein. The table lists more than 75,000 distinct CDR3 sequences, 20% to 30% of them singletons, with around 21% in the top ten. Sequenced material: PBMCs, taken before TCRalphabeta/CD19-depleted stem cell transplant. These TCRs come from a boy younger than 10 with acute lymphoblastic leukemia, due to receive a stem cell transplant.

The sample holds many counts of this clonotype. V and J are TRBV5-5 and TRBJ2-3, with 9 bases matching TRBD1. CDR1 is SGHKS and CDR2 is YYEKEE in the germline V gene (reference sequence). This CDR3 has 19 residues. V lost 3 bases, J lost 4 bases, and 18 bases stayed unmatched. CDR3: CASSSSGTTGTGRPDTQYF. The CDR3 DNA is TGTGCCAGCAGCTCGTCGGGGACAACCGGGACAGGGAGACCAGATACGCAGTATTTT.

The chain couples TRBV5-4 to TRBJ2-2; D perhaps matches TRBD2 (6 bases). V lost 5 bases and J lost 4, with 12 bases in between. Per germline, CDR1 SGHNT and CDR2 YYREEE (reference sequence). The CDR3 length is 14 residues. CDR3 bases: TGTGCCAGCAGTCCGCGGGACGGCACCGGGGAGCTGTTTTTT. Protein: CASSPRDGTGELFF.

The genes are TRBV20-1 and TRBJ2-2; D is undetermined. The CDR3 consists of 12 residues. The V end lost 3 bases, the J end lost 6 bases, and 8 bases lay between the germline ends. The germline CDR1 and CDR2 sequences are DFQATT and SNEGSKA (reference sequence). The CDR3 sequence: CSASLGSGELFF. The CDR3 region has the DNA TGCAGTGCTAGTCTCGGCTCCGGGGAGCTGTTTTTT.

The V and J genes are TRBV7-9 and TRBJ2-3; D possibly corresponds to TRBD2 (6 bases). CDR1 is SEHNR, CDR2 FQNEAQ, per germline (reference sequence). Trimming stripped 5 bases from V and 2 bases from J, with 14 bases between. There are 15 residues in the CDR3. The CDR3: CASSRSGANTDTQYF. In nucleotides, the CDR3 is TGTGCCAGCAGCCGTAGCGGAGCGAACACAGATACGCAGTATTTT.

The V gene is TRBV7-8, the J gene TRBJ2-5; D not certain. The CDR3 consists of 14 residues. Trimming stripped 1 base from V and 4 bases from J, with 10 bases between. From germline, CDR1 is SGHVS and CDR2 FQNEAQ. CDR3 sequence: CASSLDTESETQYF. The CDR3 DNA reads as TGTGCCAGCAGCTTAGATACTGAATCAGAGACCCAGTACTTC.

This clonotype occurred a few times. The chain recombines TRBV12-3 or TRBV12-4 with TRBJ2-7; maybe TRBD2 (6 bases). V lost 6 bases to trimming and J lost 6 bases, with 18 bases between them. The CDR3 loop spans 14 amino acids. DNA for the CDR3: TGTGCCAGCAGGCTTAGCGGAGGGGCCATCGAGCAGTACTTC. Translating gives CASRLSGGAIEQYF.

This clonotype turned up a few times. The chain is built from TRBV5-1 and TRBJ2-3; the match to TRBD2 covers 10 bases. The germline V gene encodes CDR1 SGHRS and CDR2 YFSETQ. This CDR3 is 21 amino acids long. V trimming: 4 bases; J trimming: 8 bases; junction bases outside the gene matches: 28. CDR3 in amino acids: CASSPDSGLAEGGGHTGTQYF. The CDR3 DNA is TGCGCCAGCAGCCCCGACAGCGGACTAGCGGAGGGCGGGGGTCACACTGGTACGCAGTATTTT.

As DNA, the CDR3 is TGTGCCAGCAGTCCTTGGGACTCGAGCACAGATACGCAGTATTTT. Translation gives CASSPWDSSTDTQYF. The rearrangement joins TRBV27 to TRBJ2-3, with D perhaps matching TRBD2 (6 bases). The CDR3 sequence is 15 residues long. V was pared by 5 bases and J by 0 bases, with 12 bases between. Germline-derived CDR1 and CDR2 are MNHEY and SMNVEV (reference sequence).

This clonotype was detected a few times. The chain joins TRBV30 to TRBJ1-1, with 8 bases lining up with TRBD1. V shed 0 bases, J shed 10 bases, and the junction held 4 bases outside the gene matches. Germline V lookup: CDR1 GTSNPN, CDR2 SVGIG (reference sequence). The length of the CDR3 is 12 residues. CDR3 nucleotide sequence: TGTGCCTGGAGTGTACCGGACAGGGTAGCTTTCTTT. The encoded protein is CAWSVPDRVAFF.

In DNA form, the CDR3 reads TGTGCCAGCACCCGGACAGGGGTGAATGAGCAGTTCTTC. It specifies CASTRTGVNEQFF. V and J are TRBV7-2 and TRBJ2-1; 9 nucleotides line up with TRBD1. CDR1 and CDR2 from the germline V gene are SGHTA and FQGNSA. Unmatched junction bases numbered 5, after V lost 7 bases and J lost 7 bases. The CDR3 runs 13 residues.

This clonotype was counted many times. The chain employs TRBV15 and TRBJ2-3; 8 bases agree with TRBD1. The J segment lost 4 bases and the V segment lost 1 base, leaving 7 bases of the junction unmatched. Germline assignment: CDR1 LNHNV and CDR2 YYDKDF (reference sequence). The CDR3 contains 16 residues. This CDR3 is CATSRGGQGASDTQYF. The CDR3 coding sequence is TGTGCCACCAGCAGAGGAGGACAGGGAGCTTCAGATACGCAGTATTTT.

The chain employs TRBV28 and TRBJ2-3; 16 bases agree with TRBD2. Germline lookup yields CDR1 MDHEN and CDR2 SYDVKM. CDR3 length: 20 residues. Trimming took 5 bases from V and 8 from J; bases not matched to a gene: 19. The CDR3 DNA reads TGTGCCAGCAGTACTGGACCGGGACTAGCGGGGGGGGCGGCCCCCGGTACGCAGTATTTT. As protein: CASSTGPGLAGGAAPGTQYF.

This clonotype was seen a handful of times. The rearrangement uses TRBV29-1 and TRBJ1-5, with a possible D match to TRBD1 (5 bases). V was clipped by 6 bases and J by 7 bases, with 13 bases between them. The CDR3 consists of 12 residues. Germline CDR1 SQVTM, CDR2 ANQGSEA. The CDR3 DNA sequence: TGCAGCGTCGGGACCAAGGGACAGCCCCAGCATTTT. This encodes CSVGTKGQPQHF.

With respect to this clonotype: Since a much larger clone is just one base distant, this may be a read error. The genes are TRBV28 and TRBJ2-1, with TRBD1 as a possible D gene (5 bases). The CDR3 is 12 amino acids. Germline lookup yields CDR1 MDHEN and CDR2 SYDVKM. Trimming shortened V by 10 bases and J by 8 bases, and 15 bases separated the two germline ends. The CDR3 sequence is CATRPQGYEQFF. The CDR3 DNA is TGTGCCACCAGACCCCAGGGCTATGAGCAGTTCTTC.

The chain combines TRBV12-3 or TRBV12-4 with TRBJ2-7; TRBD1 aligns across 8 bases. The CDR3 is made up of 14 amino acids. After removal of 0 bases from V and 3 bases from J, the junction contained 1 base not matched to a gene. CDR3 in amino acids: CASSLADRDYEQYF. CDR3 coding DNA: TGTGCCAGCAGTTTAGCGGACAGGGACTACGAGCAGTACTTC.

As to this clonotype: A much larger clone lies a single base off, so this may be a read error. V is TRBV5-5 and J is TRBJ1-2, with D unclear. Germline V gives CDR1 SGHKS, CDR2 YYEKEE (reference sequence). The CDR3 spans 12 residues. The CDR3 region is CANSSDWVGYTF. The CDR3 DNA sequence: TGTGCCAACAGCTCCGACTGGGTCGGCTACACCTTC.

This clonotype was detected a few times. This chain connects TRBV11-2 to TRBJ2-3, with D unresolved. This CDR3 has 14 residues. Trimming stripped 1 base from V and 7 bases from J, with 12 bases between. The germline CDR1 and CDR2 sequences are SGHAT and FQNNGV. The CDR3 is CASSLGGSIYTQYF. CDR3 in DNA: TGTGCCAGCAGCTTAGGCGGCAGCATTTATACGCAGTATTTT.

CDR3 protein: CASSLEGDGGPQWEQFF. CDR3 DNA sequence: TGTGCCAGCAGCTTAGAGGGGGACGGAGGGCCCCAGTGGGAGCAGTTCTTC. The chain combines TRBV11-2 with TRBJ2-1, with D maybe TRBD2 (6 bases). The CDR3 has 17 amino acids. Trimming removed 0 bases from V and 10 bases from J, with 22 bases in between. In germline, CDR1 is SGHAT, CDR2 FQNNGV.

This rearrangement joins TRBV5-1 to TRBJ1-1; 7 bases are a match to TRBD1. Germline V gives CDR1 SGHRS, CDR2 YFSETQ. The CDR3 totals 16 residues. J lost 1 base, V lost 1 base, and 7 bases had no gene match. CDR3 residues: CASSLRQGGSNTEAFF. CDR3 DNA: TGCGCCAGCAGCTTGCGACAGGGAGGGTCGAACACTGAAGCTTTCTTT.

The chain employs TRBV3-1 and TRBJ1-4; D gene uncertain. This CDR3 contains 14 residues. CDR1 and CDR2 (germline): LGHDT, YNNKEL (reference sequence). Trimming stripped 4 bases from V and 5 bases from J, with 11 bases between. The CDR3 bases are TGTGCCAGCAGCCCCCCGACGGGAAATGAAAAACTGTTTTTT. Amino acids: CASSPPTGNEKLFF. Complete variable domain (other parts from reference TRBV3-1 and TRBJ1-4): DTAVSQTPKYLVTQMGNDKSIKCEQNLGHDTMYWYKQDSKKFLKIMFSYNNKELIINETVPNRFSPKSPDKAHLNLHINSLELGDSAVYFCASSPPTGNEKLFFGSGTQLSVL.